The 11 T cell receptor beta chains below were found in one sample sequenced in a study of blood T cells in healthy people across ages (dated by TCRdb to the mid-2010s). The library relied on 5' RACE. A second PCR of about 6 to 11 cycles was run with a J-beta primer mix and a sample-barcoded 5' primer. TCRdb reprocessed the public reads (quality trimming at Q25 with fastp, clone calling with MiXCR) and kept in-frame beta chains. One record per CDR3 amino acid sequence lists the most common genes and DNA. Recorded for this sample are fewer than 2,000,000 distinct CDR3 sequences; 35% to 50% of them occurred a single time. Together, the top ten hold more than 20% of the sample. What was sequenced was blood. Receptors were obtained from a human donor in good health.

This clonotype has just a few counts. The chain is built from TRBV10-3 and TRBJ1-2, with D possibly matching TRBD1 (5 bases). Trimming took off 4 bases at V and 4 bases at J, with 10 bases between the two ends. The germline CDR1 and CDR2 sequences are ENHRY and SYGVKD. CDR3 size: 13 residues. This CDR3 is CAISGQRPYGYTF. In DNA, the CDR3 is TGTGCCATCAGTGGACAGAGACCCTATGGCTACACCTTC.

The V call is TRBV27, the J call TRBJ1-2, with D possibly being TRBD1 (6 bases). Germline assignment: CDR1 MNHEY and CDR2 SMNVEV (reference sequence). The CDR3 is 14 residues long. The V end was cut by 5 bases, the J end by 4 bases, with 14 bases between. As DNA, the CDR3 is TGTGCCAGCAGTCCGCGACAGGCCCCCTATGGCTACACCTTC. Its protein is CASSPRQAPYGYTF.

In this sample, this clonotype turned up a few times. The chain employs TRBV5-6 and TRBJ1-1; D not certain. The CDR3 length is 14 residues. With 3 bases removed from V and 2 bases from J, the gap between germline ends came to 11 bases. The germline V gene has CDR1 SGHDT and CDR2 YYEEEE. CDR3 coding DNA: TGTGCCAGCAGCTACCCGACAAATAACACTGAAGCTTTCTTT. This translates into CASSYPTNNTEAFF.

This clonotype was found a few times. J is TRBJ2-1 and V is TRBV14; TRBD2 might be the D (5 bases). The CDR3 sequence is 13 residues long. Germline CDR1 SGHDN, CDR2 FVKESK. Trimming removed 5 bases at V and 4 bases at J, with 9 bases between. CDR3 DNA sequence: TGTGCCAGCAGCATCCGGGGATACAATGAGCAGTTCTTC. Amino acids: CASSIRGYNEQFF.

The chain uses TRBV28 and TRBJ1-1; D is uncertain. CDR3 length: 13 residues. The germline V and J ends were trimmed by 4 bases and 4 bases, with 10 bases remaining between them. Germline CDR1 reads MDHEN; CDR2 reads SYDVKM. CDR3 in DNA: TGTGCCAGCAGTTACGGCCCTCGCACTGAAGCTTTCTTT. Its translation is CASSYGPRTEAFF.

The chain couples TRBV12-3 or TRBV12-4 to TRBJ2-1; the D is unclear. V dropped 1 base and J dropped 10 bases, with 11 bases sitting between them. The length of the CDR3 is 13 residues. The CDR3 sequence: CASSLGPYYEQFF. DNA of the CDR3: TGTGCCAGCAGTTTAGGCCCTTACTACGAGCAGTTCTTC.

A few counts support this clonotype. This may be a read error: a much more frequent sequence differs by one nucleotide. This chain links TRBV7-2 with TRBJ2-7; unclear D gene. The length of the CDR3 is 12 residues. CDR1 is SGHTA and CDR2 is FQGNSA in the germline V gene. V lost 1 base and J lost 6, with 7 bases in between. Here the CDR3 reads CASSLVPREQYF. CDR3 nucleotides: TGTGCCAGCAGCTTAGTTCCCCGCGAGCAGTACTTC.

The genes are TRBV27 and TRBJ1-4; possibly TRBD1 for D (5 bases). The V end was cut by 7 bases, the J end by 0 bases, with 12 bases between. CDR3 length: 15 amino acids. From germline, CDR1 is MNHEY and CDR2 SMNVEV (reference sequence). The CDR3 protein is CASKIRGATNEKLFF. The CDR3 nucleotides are TGTGCCAGCAAGATCCGGGGCGCAACTAATGAAAAACTGTTTTTT. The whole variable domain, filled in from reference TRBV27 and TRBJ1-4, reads EAQVTQNPRYLITVTGKKLTVTCSQNMNHEYMSWYRQDPGLGLRQIYYSMNVEVTDKGDVPEGYKVSRKEKRNFPLILESPSPNQTSLYFCASKIRGATNEKLFFGSGTQLSVL.

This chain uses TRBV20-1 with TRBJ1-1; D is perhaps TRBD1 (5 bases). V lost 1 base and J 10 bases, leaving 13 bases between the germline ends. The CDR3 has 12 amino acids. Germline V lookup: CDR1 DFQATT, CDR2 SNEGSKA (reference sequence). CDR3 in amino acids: CSARVSDGGAFF. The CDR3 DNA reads TGCAGTGCTAGAGTTTCGGATGGGGGAGCTTTCTTT.

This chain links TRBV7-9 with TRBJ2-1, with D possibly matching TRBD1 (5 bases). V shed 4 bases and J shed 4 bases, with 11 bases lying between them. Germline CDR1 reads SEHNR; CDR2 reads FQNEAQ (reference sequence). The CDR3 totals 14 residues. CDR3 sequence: CASSWADTYNEQFF. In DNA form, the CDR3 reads TGTGCCAGCAGCTGGGCGGACACATACAATGAGCAGTTCTTC. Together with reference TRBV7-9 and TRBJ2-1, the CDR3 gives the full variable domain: DTGVSQNPRHKITKRGQNVTFRCDPISEHNRLYWYRQTLGQGPEFLTYFQNEAQLEKSRLLSDRFSAERPKGSFSTLEIQRTEQGDSAMYLCASSWADTYNEQFFGPGTRLTVL.

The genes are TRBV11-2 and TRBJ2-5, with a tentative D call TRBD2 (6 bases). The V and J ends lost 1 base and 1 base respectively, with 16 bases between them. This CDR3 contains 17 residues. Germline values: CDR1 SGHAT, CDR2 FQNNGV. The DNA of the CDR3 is TGTGCCAGCAGCTTAGTCGGGACTGGACATGCCCAAGAGACCCAGTACTTC. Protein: CASSLVGTGHAQETQYF.